These T cell receptor beta chains were read from a single sample in a study of T cell changes during pregnancy in multiple sclerosis. Generated by immunoSEQ multiplex PCR, the TCRdb table keeps only in-frame clones and is missing some. The table has fewer than 20,000 clones, about 84% seen once. Material: CD8+ T cells from peripheral blood mononuclear cells, obtained after pregnancy. The receptors were gathered from a female donor with multiple sclerosis, enrolled in a pregnancy study. Each CDR3 is given with its conserved first and last residue. The order of the fields is J gene, D gene, V gene, clone size, CDR3 protein, CDR3 DNA. A D gene is named only where the DNA matches it firmly. Size tells how often a clone was seen (once, few, many) or the class of an expanded clone, and some rows leave it out.

>TRBJ2-1|-|TRBV6-4|-
CASSDGAGSYNEQFF
TGTGCCAGCAGTGATGGAGCAGGGTCATACAATGAGCAGTTCTTC
>TRBJ2-3|-|TRBV28|-
CASSSPQRSTDTQYF
TGTGCCAGCAGTTCCCCCCAGCGGAGCACAGATACGCAGTATTTT
>TRBJ1-5|-|TRBV19|-
CASSIRSDKGQPQHF
TGTGCCAGTAGTATAAGGTCTGATAAGGGGCAGCCCCAGCATTTT
>TRBJ2-3|TRBD2|TRBV6-4|-
CASSDSSGGLDTQYF
TGTGCCAGCAGTGACTCCAGCGGGGGACTAGATACGCAGTATTTT
>TRBJ2-7|TRBD2|TRBV6-1|-
CASKVAGRYEQYF
TGTGCCAGCAAGGTAGCGGGAAGGTACGAGCAGTACTTC
>TRBJ2-5|TRBD1|TRBV4-1|-
CASSQSPAPTGTATSTQYF
TGCGCCAGCAGCCAAAGTCCCGCCCCAACCGGGACAGCGACTTCGACCCAGTACTTC
>TRBJ2-3|TRBD2|TRBV28|once
CASSFLGGRRTDTQYF
TGTGCCAGCAGTTTTCTGGGCGGGAGAAGGACAGATACGCAGTATTTT
>TRBJ1-1|TRBD1|TRBV23-1|-
CASSQSPPKSGIRQGITGTEAFF
TGCGCCAGCAGTCAATCGCCCCCCAAATCCGGGATAAGACAGGGGATTACAGGGACTGAAGCTTTCTTT
>TRBJ2-2|-|TRBV2|-
CAISPQDHTGELFF
TGTGCCATTTCCCCCCAGGATCACACCGGGGAGCTGTTTTTT
>TRBJ1-5|TRBD1|TRBV5-5|-
CASSLVGGDRVGFQPQHF
TGTGCCAGCAGCTTGGTAGGGGGGGACAGGGTTGGATTTCAGCCCCAGCATTTT
>TRBJ2-7|TRBD1|TRBV6-5|-
CASRDRVEQYF
TGTGCCAGCAGGGACAGGGTAGAGCAGTACTTC
>TRBJ2-3|-|TRBV2|-
CASSEGVSNTDTQYF
TGTGCCAGCAGTGAGGGAGTTTCGAACACAGATACGCAGTATTTT
>TRBJ1-1|-|TRBV27|once
CASSLSLRGYTEAFF
TGTGCCAGCAGTTTAAGTTTGCGGGGGTACACTGAAGCTTTCTTT
>TRBJ2-1|TRBD1|TRBV27|-
CASSLEGQGYNEQFF
TGTGCCAGCAGTTTAGAGGGACAGGGGTACAATGAGCAGTTCTTC
>TRBJ1-6|-|TRBV19|-
CASSITRFSGNSPLHF
TGTGCCAGTAGTATAACAAGGTTTTCGGGAAATTCACCCCTCCACTTT
>TRBJ2-5|TRBD2|TRBV7-8|-
CASSPSAGGRLGETQYF
TGTGCCAGCAGCCCCAGCGCGGGGGGGCGGCTAGGGGAGACCCAGTACTTC
>TRBJ1-1|TRBD1|TRBV4-3|-
CASSQEAQGHTEAFF
TGCGCCAGCAGCCAAGAGGCACAGGGGCACACTGAAGCTTTCTTT